This entry lists 24 T cell receptor beta chains sequenced from one sample in a study of immune characterization of retroperitoneal liposarcoma. TCRdb ran MiXCR on the PCR reads and lists one entry per CDR3 protein. The table includes 6,600 or so distinct CDR3 sequences, less than 30% detected once. The specimen sequenced was tumor tissue. Every receptor here comes from a female donor with retroperitoneal liposarcoma.

The table lists this clonotype with many counts. CDR3 DNA: TGTGCCAGCAGCCCCTGGACAGGTTCGGGCACCGGGGAGCTGTTTTTT. Amino acid sequence: CASSPWTGSGTGELFF. The chain is built from TRBV7-6 and TRBJ2-2; TRBD1 agrees at 7 bases. V gave up 5 bases and J gave up 4 bases; unmatched junction bases: 10. The CDR3 is made up of 16 amino acids. Per germline, CDR1 SGHVS and CDR2 FNYEAQ.

The genes are TRBV6-5 and TRBJ2-1; 7 nucleotides match TRBD2. The CDR3 is 14 amino acids. Germline V gene sequence: CDR1 MNHEY, CDR2 SVGAGI. The junction had 8 bases not matched to a gene; V was cut back by 0 bases and J by 12 bases. The DNA of the CDR3 is TGTGCCAGCAGTTACTCCTCGGCGGGAGAGGTGCAGTTCTTC. Translating gives CASSYSSAGEVQFF.

The rearrangement uses TRBV7-2 and TRBJ2-7, with TRBD2 matching over 10 bases. V was clipped by 4 bases and J by 0 bases; unmatched bases: 0. Looked up from germline, CDR1 is SGHTA and CDR2 is FQGNSA. This CDR3 region has 14 residues. CDR3 coding DNA: TGTGCCAGCAGCTGGACTAGCGGCTCCTACGAGCAGTACTTC. It is translated as CASSWTSGSYEQYF.

V is TRBV6-1 and J is TRBJ2-3; 10 bases are shared with TRBD2. Germline V CDR1 and CDR2: MNHNS, SASEGT. The CDR3 length is 18 residues. The trim removed 5 bases at V and 7 bases at J, leaving 18 bases unmatched. CDR3 sequence reads: CASSSEASGSYPRNTQYF. CDR3 DNA sequence: TGTGCCAGCAGTAGCGAGGCTAGCGGGAGTTACCCCAGGAATACGCAGTATTTT.

CDR3 DNA sequence: TGCGCCAGCAGTGAGTCGGCCGCAAGCTCCTACGAGCAGTACTTC. Translated: CASSESAASSYEQYF. This sequence joins TRBV10-1 and TRBJ2-7; no firm D call. V gave up 0 bases and J gave up 0 bases, with 9 bases separating them. In germline, CDR1 is WNHNN, CDR2 SYGVQD (reference sequence). This CDR3 has 15 amino acids.

This clonotype was seen repeatedly, ten times or more. The rearrangement joins TRBV27 to TRBJ2-7; D ambiguous. The germline gives CDR1 MNHEY, CDR2 SMNVEV (reference sequence). V was shortened by 6 bases and J by 6 bases, with 12 bases between the two germline ends. The CDR3 is 12 amino acids. The DNA for the CDR3 is TGTGCCAGCAGCCGCCTAGGCGGCGAGCAGTACTTC. Its translation: CASSRLGGEQYF.

This clonotype was counted ten times or more. This sequence joins TRBV5-6 and TRBJ2-3; no clear D. The CDR3 is 14 amino acids. Germline-derived CDR1 and CDR2 are SGHDT and YYEEEE. Between the trimmed V and J ends, which lost 4 bases and 0 bases, there was a span of 9 bases. The CDR3 loop is CASSQALSTDTQYF. CDR3 nucleotide sequence: TGTGCCAGCAGCCAGGCCCTTAGCACAGATACGCAGTATTTT.

This clonotype was seen a handful of times. This chain connects TRBV5-1 to TRBJ2-1; D is ambiguous. Trimming left V 0 bases short and J 4 bases short, with 5 bases between. Germline V lookup: CDR1 SGHRS, CDR2 YFSETQ. This CDR3 is built from 13 residues. In DNA, the CDR3 is TGCGCCAGCAGCTTGGTTAGTTACAATGAGCAGTTCTTC. Protein: CASSLVSYNEQFF.

This clonotype was found a few times. This chain links TRBV27 with TRBJ1-1, with a possible D match to TRBD1 (5 bases). Trimming removed 8 bases at V and 3 bases at J, with 16 bases between. CDR3 length: 14 amino acids. Germline assignment: CDR1 MNHEY and CDR2 SMNVEV (reference sequence). CDR3 nucleotide sequence: TGTGCCAGCGGCAACCCGGGGGTAGACACTGAAGCTTTCTTT. Translation gives CASGNPGVDTEAFF.

This clonotype was detected many times. The rearrangement links TRBV6-1 to TRBJ2-1, with D possibly TRBD2 on 6 matching bases. The J call may be mistaken, given a closer DNA end match to TRBJ2-7. Germline V gene lookup returns CDR1 MNHNS and CDR2 SASEGT. The CDR3 length is 13 residues. CDR3 nucleotide sequence: TGTGCCAGCCGCCGTTGGGACGGGGGCGAGCAGTACTTC. It is translated as CASRRWDGGEQYF.

The table lists this clonotype with many counts. The chain uses TRBV7-6 and TRBJ2-1, with 12 bases matching TRBD2. The V and J ends lost 1 base and 3 bases, in that order; junction bases with no gene match: 4. The CDR3 is 17 residues long. Germline V lookup: CDR1 SGHVS, CDR2 FNYEAQ. The CDR3 loop reads CASSLGGLAGYYNEQFF. The CDR3 DNA sequence: TGTGCCAGCAGCTTAGGGGGACTAGCGGGCTACTACAATGAGCAGTTCTTC.

The genes are TRBV6-1 and TRBJ2-3; 10 nucleotides line up with TRBD2. From germline, CDR1 is MNHNS and CDR2 SASEGT. The V gene end was trimmed by 1 base and the J gene end by 4 bases; junction bases not matched to a gene: 5. The CDR3 is 16 amino acids. The CDR3 region is CASSEERGGGADTQYF. The CDR3 coding sequence is TGTGCCAGCAGTGAAGAGCGGGGGGGCGGGGCAGATACGCAGTATTTT.

This clonotype was detected only a few times. This chain links TRBV7-8 with TRBJ2-5; D unclear. Trimming removed 5 bases at V and 11 bases at J, with 27 bases between. Germline lookup yields CDR1 SGHVS and CDR2 FQNEAQ. The length of the CDR3 is 16 residues. In DNA form, the CDR3 reads TGTGCCAGCAGCCCACTCAACAGACCTAAGCTCGATGAGCAGTACTTC. Protein sequence: CASSPLNRPKLDEQYF.

This clonotype was picked up many times. This chain links TRBV7-9 with TRBJ2-3; tentatively, D is TRBD1 or TRBD2 (5 bases each). Germline V gene lookup returns CDR1 SEHNR and CDR2 FQNEAQ (reference sequence). The CDR3 loop spans 13 amino acids. V shed 0 bases and J shed 6 bases, with 7 bases lying between them. This CDR3 is CASSLAGEDTQYF. The CDR3 nucleotides are TGTGCCAGCAGCTTAGCAGGGGAGGATACGCAGTATTTT.

In its sample, this clonotype was seen a few times. The chain has TRBV7-2 and TRBJ2-2; D remains unclear. The CDR3 is 13 residues long. Germline V gene sequence: CDR1 SGHTA, CDR2 FQGNSA. V lost 9 bases and J lost 0, with 8 bases in between. Here the CDR3 reads CARDSPNTGELFF. The CDR3 nucleotides read TGTGCCAGAGACTCACCGAACACCGGGGAGCTGTTTTTT. The whole variable domain, filled in from reference TRBV7-2 and TRBJ2-2, reads GAGVSQSPSNKVTEKGKDVELRCDPISGHTALYWYRQSLGQGLEFLIYFQGNSAPDKSGLPSDRFSAERTGGSVSTLTIQRTQQEDSAVYLCARDSPNTGELFFGEGSRLTVL.

For this clonotype: Since no conserved phenylalanine or tryptophan closes the CDR3, a read error is the likely cause. This sequence joins TRBV6-1 and TRBJ2-5; D might be TRBD2 (7 bases). The better agreement between TRBJ2-1 and the DNA end casts doubt on the J call. The CDR3 extends over 13 amino acids. CDR1 and CDR2 (germline): MNHNS, SASEGT. The CDR3 sequence is CATRGAGPNEQFL. The CDR3 bases are TGTGCCACTCGGGGGGCGGGCCCCAATGAGCAGTTCTTA.

This clonotype came up many times. V and J are TRBV28 and TRBJ1-1; D unclear. Germline V gene data show CDR1 as MDHEN and CDR2 as SYDVKM. Trimming left V 5 bases short and J 4 bases short, with 11 bases between. This CDR3 has 13 amino acids. CDR3 region: CASSGPWGTEAFF. The DNA of the CDR3 is TGTGCCAGCAGTGGGCCCTGGGGCACTGAAGCTTTCTTT.

The chain recombines TRBV6-1 with TRBJ2-1; 7 bases match TRBD2. Losses at the gene ends were 5 bases for V and 10 bases for J; bases not matched to a gene: 14. CDR3 length: 15 residues. CDR1 MNHNS and CDR2 SASEGT come from the germline V gene. DNA for the CDR3: TGTGCCAGCAGTCCAAATCCGGGGACTAAGATCGAGCAGTTCTTC. As protein: CASSPNPGTKIEQFF.

This chain joins TRBV6-1 and TRBJ2-5, with 7 bases identical to TRBD2. CDR1 is MNHNS, CDR2 SASEGT, per germline. The length of the CDR3 is 16 residues. The V gene end was trimmed by 4 bases and the J gene end by 1 base; junction bases not matched to a gene: 9. This CDR3 is CASSVLVREAQETQYF. The DNA of the CDR3 is TGTGCCAGCAGTGTGTTAGTTCGGGAGGCCCAAGAGACCCAGTACTTC.

This clonotype was seen a handful of times. The chain carries TRBV5-4 and TRBJ2-1, with D perhaps TRBD2 (6 bases). V gave up 2 bases and J gave up 13 bases, with 19 bases separating them. The germline CDR1 and CDR2 sequences are SGHNT and YYREEE (reference sequence). The CDR3 sequence is 14 residues long. CDR3 sequence reads: CASSFRVQGGSQFF. CDR3 coding DNA: TGTGCCAGCAGCTTCCGGGTCCAAGGAGGGTCCCAGTTCTTC.

The chain has TRBV6-1 and TRBJ2-3, with 10 bases matching TRBD1. Unmatched junction bases numbered 3, after V lost 0 bases and J lost 6 bases. Germline lookup yields CDR1 MNHNS and CDR2 SASEGT. The CDR3 runs to 15 residues. Here the CDR3 DNA reads TGTGCCAGCAGTGAAGCGACAGGGGGCGGGGATACGCAGTATTTT. Residues: CASSEATGGGDTQYF.

This clonotype was detected only a few times. The chain recombines TRBV27 with TRBJ2-1; 12 bases align to TRBD2. V was pared by 6 bases and J by 6 bases, with 9 bases of the junction left unmatched. The germline CDR1 and CDR2 sequences are MNHEY and SMNVEV (reference sequence). CDR3 length equals 16 residues. CDR3 in amino acids: CASSPWTSGASNEQFF. The CDR3 DNA is TGTGCCAGCAGCCCTTGGACTAGCGGGGCGAGCAATGAGCAGTTCTTC.

By sample share, this clonotype is medium-sized. The chain has TRBV27 and TRBJ2-1; 7 bases agree with TRBD1. Per the germline V gene, CDR1 is MNHEY and CDR2 is SMNVEV (reference sequence). CDR3 size: 14 residues. The junction had 4 bases not matched to a gene; V was cut back by 6 bases and J by 2 bases. CDR3 amino acids: CASSQTGTYNEQFF. CDR3 DNA: TGTGCCAGCAGCCAGACAGGGACCTACAATGAGCAGTTCTTC.

V is TRBV12-3 or TRBV12-4 and J is TRBJ2-1; D could derive from TRBD1 or TRBD2 (5 bases each). Matching the DNA end better, TRBJ2-7 makes the J call doubtful. This CDR3 spans 15 amino acids. The CDR3 nucleotides read TGTGCCAGCAGTTTAGTGGGACCCAGATTTCGGGAGCAGTACTTC. The encoded protein is CASSLVGPRFREQYF.